The 25 T cell receptor beta chains listed next were all sequenced from one sample in a study of blood T cell repertoires in COVID-19. Clones were sequenced by immunoSEQ multiplex PCR, and TCRdb holds only the in-frame ones, with some missing. This table holds 70,000 to 75,000 clones, 79% found once. The sequencing input was peripheral blood. The receptor source for this set is a man aged 55 to 70 with active or convalescent COVID-19.

The CDR3 here is CASSLRYRDGEQFF. The CDR3 DNA reads TGTGCCAGCAGCTTACGATACAGGGATGGTGAGCAGTTCTTC. V usage is TRBV7-3 and J usage is TRBJ2-1; D is possibly TRBD1 (6 bases). Trimming took off 2 bases at V and 9 bases at J, with 14 bases between the two ends. Germline V lookup: CDR1 SGHTA, CDR2 FQGTGA. CDR3 length: 14 amino acids.

The sample holds many counts of this clone. The chain has TRBV2 and TRBJ1-6, with 9 positions matching TRBD1. This CDR3 has 15 amino acids. Trimming took 2 bases from V and 7 from J; bases not matched to a gene: 3. Germline V lookup: CDR1 SNHLY, CDR2 FYNNEI. In DNA form, the CDR3 reads TGTGCCAGCAGTGAACAGGGACAGGGCAATTCACCCCTCCACTTT. It translates to CASSEQGQGNSPLHF.

V and J are TRBV5-1 and TRBJ1-1; TRBD1 matches 10 bases. Per germline, CDR1 SGHRS and CDR2 YFSETQ. Unmatched junction bases numbered 11, after V lost 0 bases and J lost 3 bases. The CDR3 has 18 amino acids. The CDR3: CASSLVGRDRGYYTEAFF. The CDR3 DNA is TGCGCCAGCAGCTTGGTAGGCCGGGACAGGGGTTATTACACTGAAGCTTTCTTT.

The chain combines TRBV9 with TRBJ2-1; unclear D gene. This CDR3 is 14 amino acids long. V lost 7 bases to trimming and J lost 4 bases, with 15 bases between them. Germline-derived CDR1 and CDR2 are SGDLS and YYNGEE. Here the CDR3 reads CASSTEIYYNEQFF. Here the CDR3 DNA reads TGTGCCAGCTCGACTGAGATTTATTACAATGAGCAGTTCTTC. The whole variable domain, filled in from reference TRBV9 and TRBJ2-1, reads DSGVTQTPKHLITATGQRVTLRCSPRSGDLSVYWYQQSLDQGLQFLIQYYNGEERAKGNILERFSAQQFPDLHSELNLSSLELGDSALYFCASSTEIYYNEQFFGPGTRLTVL.

The J gene is TRBJ2-1, the V gene TRBV19; 9 bases fit TRBD1. Germline CDR1 and CDR2: LNHDA and SQIVND (reference sequence). Trimming took 4 bases from V and 8 from J; bases not matched to a gene: 6. This CDR3 has 14 residues. This CDR3 reads CASSTLDRGDEQFF. The CDR3 DNA is TGTGCCAGTAGTACCTTAGACAGGGGGGATGAGCAGTTCTTC. The full variable domain, in which reference TRBV19 and TRBJ2-1 provide the parts outside the CDR3, is DGGITQSPKYLFRKEGQNVTLSCEQNLNHDAMYWYRQDPGQGLRLIYYSQIVNDFQKGDIAEGYSVSREKKESFPLTVTSAQKNPTAFYLCASSTLDRGDEQFFGPGTRLTVL.

The chain combines TRBV13 with TRBJ2-7; D perhaps matches TRBD1 (6 bases). Germline CDR1 and CDR2: PRHDT and FYEKMQ (reference sequence). The CDR3 covers 15 residues. V lost 4 bases, J lost 4 bases, and 17 bases lay in between. CDR3 nucleotide sequence: TGTGCCAGCAGCTCCCCCTTACAGGGAGAATACGAGCAGTACTTC. Residues: CASSSPLQGEYEQYF.

The V call is TRBV4-3, the J call TRBJ2-1; 8 nucleotides line up with TRBD2. CDR1 LGHNA and CDR2 YSLEER come from the germline V gene. CDR3 length: 14 residues. J was trimmed by 9 bases and V by 4 bases; bases with no gene match: 8. The CDR3 sequence: CASSRDGSGGEQFF. The CDR3 nucleotides read TGCGCCAGCAGCCGTGATGGAAGCGGGGGTGAGCAGTTCTTC.

This chain uses TRBV7-2 with TRBJ1-6, with D uncertain. This CDR3 has 15 residues. Trimming removed 1 base from V and 2 bases from J, with 6 bases in between. The germline V gene has CDR1 SGHTA and CDR2 FQGNSA. This CDR3 is CASSLGHTYNSPLHF. Written as DNA, the CDR3 is TGTGCCAGCAGCTTAGGGCACACCTATAATTCACCCCTCCACTTT.

The chain combines TRBV2 with TRBJ2-1, with D possibly TRBD2 on 5 matching bases. The CDR3 spans 11 residues. Germline CDR1 and CDR2: SNHLY and FYNNEI. Deletions cut 8 bases from V and 8 bases from J, with 10 bases between. Written as DNA, the CDR3 is TGTGCCAGCGCCATAGCGTATGAGCAGTTCTTC. This codes for CASAIAYEQFF.

This clone was counted between two and nine times. This rearrangement joins TRBV7-2 to TRBJ2-7; D perhaps matches TRBD1 (6 bases). This CDR3 comprises 15 residues. CDR1 and CDR2 from the germline V gene are SGHTA and FQGNSA. The ends were cut back, 7 bases at V and 0 bases at J, with 16 bases in the middle. The CDR3 nucleotides are TGTGCCAGCACCCTAGGGGGACAAGTCTCCTACGAGCAGTACTTC. Amino acid sequence: CASTLGGQVSYEQYF.

A few counts support this clone. In DNA, the CDR3 is TGTGCCAGCAGCCAAATAGGGGGCACTGAAGCTTTCTTT. It is translated as CASSQIGGTEAFF. The rearrangement links TRBV3-1 (or the pseudogene TRBV3-2) to TRBJ1-1; TRBD1 might be the D (6 bases). Trimming took 2 bases from V and 4 from J, leaving 8 bases between them. CDR3 length: 13 residues. Germline-derived CDR1 and CDR2 are LGHDT and YNNKEL (reference sequence).

DNA for the CDR3: TGTGCCAGCAGCGAAGGACAGGGGTCAGATACGCAGTATTTT. The encoded protein is CASSEGQGSDTQYF. The chain joins TRBV11-3 to TRBJ2-3; 9 nucleotides line up with TRBD1. The CDR3 is 14 amino acids. Germline-derived CDR1 and CDR2 are SGHNT and YENEEA. V shed 5 bases and J 4 bases; nucleotides not matched to a gene: 4.

This clone has just one count. J is TRBJ2-1 and V is TRBV7-2; TRBD2 aligns across 8 bases. This CDR3 spans 17 amino acids. Germline CDR1 is SGHTA and CDR2 is FQGNSA. V gave up 3 bases and J gave up 2 bases; unmatched junction bases: 9. The CDR3 coding sequence is TGTGCCAGCAGCTTCAGGGGACTAGTGAAGCCCTACAATGAGCAGTTCTTC. It specifies CASSFRGLVKPYNEQFF.

This chain connects TRBV6-5 to TRBJ2-7; no reliable D call. This CDR3 comprises 12 residues. Germline assignment: CDR1 MNHEY and CDR2 SVGAGI. V lost 4 bases, J lost 2 bases, and 6 bases lay in between. The CDR3 loop reads CASSSSTYEQYF. CDR3 in DNA: TGTGCCAGCAGTTCGAGCACCTACGAGCAGTACTTC.

The V gene is TRBV28, the J gene TRBJ2-1, with a possible D match to TRBD2 (5 bases). The germline V gene has CDR1 MDHEN and CDR2 SYDVKM. CDR3 length equals 14 residues. Trimming left V 7 bases short and J 1 base short, with 11 bases between. The CDR3 region is CASNPRGSYNEQFF. The CDR3 DNA follows: TGTGCCAGCAACCCTCGGGGATCCTACAATGAGCAGTTCTTC.

The CDR3 DNA reads TGCGCCAGCAGCACTCGGGCGGGGGGCGAAGAGACCCAGTACTTC. Amino acids: CASSTRAGGEETQYF. The chain joins TRBV5-1 to TRBJ2-5, with TRBD2 matching 8 bases. The CDR3 contains 15 residues. The V and J ends lost 4 bases and 3 bases, in that order; junction bases with no gene match: 8. In germline, CDR1 is SGHRS, CDR2 YFSETQ.

The V call is TRBV27, the J call TRBJ1-2, with 8 bases matching TRBD1. The CDR3 has 14 residues. Looked up from germline, CDR1 is MNHEY and CDR2 is SMNVEV (reference sequence). Losses at the gene ends were 6 bases for V and 5 bases for J; bases not matched to a gene: 8. Here the CDR3 reads CASSPGRGLYGYTF. As DNA, the CDR3 is TGTGCCAGCAGCCCGGGCAGGGGGCTATATGGCTACACCTTC.

J is TRBJ1-1 and V is TRBV30, with D perhaps matching TRBD1 (5 bases). V lost 4 bases, J lost 3 bases, and 9 bases lay in between. The germline V gene has CDR1 GTSNPN and CDR2 SVGIG (reference sequence). The CDR3 covers 12 residues. The CDR3 protein is CAWTGQYTEAFF. As DNA, the CDR3 is TGTGCCTGGACAGGGCAGTACACTGAAGCTTTCTTT.

The chain uses TRBV9 and TRBJ2-3, with 8 positions matching TRBD2. The CDR3 is 15 amino acids. In germline, CDR1 is SGDLS, CDR2 YYNGEE. V lost 2 bases, J lost 4 bases, and 6 bases stayed unmatched. The CDR3 nucleotides are TGTGCCAGCAGCGTGGGCGGGGGGCCGCCAGATACGCAGTATTTT. Translated, it gives CASSVGGGPPDTQYF.

The chain is built from TRBV15 and TRBJ2-7, with 8 bases that match TRBD1. The CDR3 has 14 residues. Per the germline V gene, CDR1 is LNHNV and CDR2 is YYDKDF (reference sequence). V lost 3 bases to trimming and J lost 7 bases; unmatched junction nucleotides: 8. CDR3 loop: CATSREQGDMEQYF. In nucleotides, the CDR3 is TGTGCCACCAGCAGGGAACAGGGGGATATGGAGCAGTACTTC. Complete variable domain (other parts from reference TRBV15 and TRBJ2-7): DAMVIQNPRYQVTQFGKPVTLSCSQTLNHNVMYWYQQKSSQAPKLLFHYYDKDFNNEADTPDNFQSRRPNTSFCFLDIRSPGLGDTAMYLCATSREQGDMEQYFGPGTRLTVT.

The chain has TRBV10-3 and TRBJ1-2; 8 nucleotides align to TRBD1. Per germline, CDR1 ENHRY and CDR2 SYGVKD. The junction had 5 bases not matched to a gene; V was cut back by 3 bases and J by 5 bases. CDR3 size: 14 residues. CDR3 amino acids: CAISELQGEYGYTF. CDR3 DNA sequence: TGTGCCATCAGTGAACTACAGGGGGAGTATGGCTACACCTTC.

V is TRBV29-1 and J is TRBJ2-2; TRBD1 agrees at 7 bases. The CDR3 extends over 14 amino acids. Trimming removed 6 bases from V and 1 base from J; junction bases left unmatched: 5. Germline assignment: CDR1 SQVTM and CDR2 ANQGSEA. CDR3 DNA: TGCAGCGTAGAGAACAGGGGGAACACCGGGGAGCTGTTTTTT. Translating gives CSVENRGNTGELFF.

In its sample, this clone was seen a few times. The chain couples TRBV12-3 or TRBV12-4 to TRBJ1-3; the D is unclear. This CDR3 is built from 13 residues. V lost 2 bases to trimming and J lost 2 bases, with 4 bases between them. The CDR3 region is CASSLNTGNTIYF. The DNA of the CDR3 is TGTGCCAGCAGTTTAAATACTGGAAACACCATATATTTT.

About this clone itself: Other DNA sequences in this sample translate to the same CDR3. J is TRBJ2-5 and V is TRBV9; 8 bases fit TRBD1. The CDR3 loop spans 15 amino acids. V lost 2 bases to trimming and J lost 5 bases; unmatched junction nucleotides: 8. The germline gives CDR1 SGDLS, CDR2 YYNGEE. The CDR3 bases are TGTGCCAGCAGCGTGGGGCAGGGGGCGGGTGAGACCCAGTACTTC. It specifies CASSVGQGAGETQYF. Using reference TRBV9 and TRBJ2-5 for the parts outside the CDR3, the full variable domain is DSGVTQTPKHLITATGQRVTLRCSPRSGDLSVYWYQQSLDQGLQFLIQYYNGEERAKGNILERFSAQQFPDLHSELNLSSLELGDSALYFCASSVGQGAGETQYFGPGTRLLVL.

The chain employs TRBV13 and TRBJ2-7; 12 nucleotides align to TRBD2. Germline values: CDR1 PRHDT, CDR2 FYEKMQ (reference sequence). There are 15 residues in the CDR3. J gave up 1 base and V 4 bases, and 2 bases lay outside the gene matches. The CDR3 DNA reads as TGTGCCAGCAGCTCTACTAGCGGGGGGTCCTACGAGCAGTACTTC. Protein product: CASSSTSGGSYEQYF.